The 4 T cell receptor beta chains presented below share a single source sample, sequenced in a study of cytomegalovirus exposure and HLA in healthy donors. It was with 60 Vbeta and 13 Jbeta primers that the PCR ran. TCRdb's table, derived via immunoSEQ multiplex PCR, lists solely in-frame clones and lacks some. The table shows roughly 130,000 clones, with about 74% occurring only once. Sequenced: PBMCs. These receptor sequences come from a woman aged 45-60 years in good health and CMV-seropositive.

This clone has just a few counts. J is TRBJ1-4 and V is TRBV7-9; 8 nucleotides line up with TRBD1. With 3 bases clipped from V and 5 bases from J, the junction kept 2 bases outside the gene matches. Germline V gives CDR1 SEHNR, CDR2 FQNEAQ (reference sequence). CDR3 length equals 14 residues. The chain's CDR3 is CASSLGQVNEKLFF. CDR3 coding DNA: TGTGCCAGCAGCTTGGGACAGGTGAATGAAAAACTGTTTTTT.

This chain connects TRBV30 to TRBJ1-2; D remains ambiguous. The germline V gene has CDR1 GTSNPN and CDR2 SVGIG (reference sequence). Trimming took 5 bases from V and 9 from J, leaving 13 bases between them. The CDR3 loop spans 11 amino acids. CDR3 nucleotides: TGTGCCTGGTCTTCGGGATGGCGCTACACCTTC. Its translation: CAWSSGWRYTF.

This rearrangement joins TRBV7-9 to TRBJ2-7; possible D gene TRBD1, 5 bases. V lost 5 bases, J lost 5 bases, and 19 bases lay in between. The CDR3 totals 15 residues. Germline assignment: CDR1 SEHNR and CDR2 FQNEAQ (reference sequence). The CDR3 here is CASSPRQGILDEQYF. The CDR3 nucleotides are TGTGCCAGCAGCCCTAGGCAGGGCATCTTGGACGAGCAGTACTTC.

This clone was counted between two and nine times. At one of its ends the junction is not consistent with the germline gene, which may arise from a read error. J is TRBJ1-5 and V is TRBV7-9, with 7 nucleotides matching TRBD1. CDR1 and CDR2 from the germline V gene are SEHNR and FQNEAQ (reference sequence). CDR3 length equals 17 residues. CDR3 bases: TGTTCCAGCAGCCCCGGGACAGAAAGGGGTGGTAGACAGCCCCAGCATTTT. Amino acids: CSSSPGTERGGRQPQHF. The whole variable domain, filled in from reference TRBV7-9 and TRBJ1-5, reads DTGVSQNPRHKITKRGQNVTFRCDPISEHNRLYWYRQTLGQGPEFLTYFQNEAQLEKSRLLSDRFSAERPKGSFSTLEIQRTEQGDSAMYLCSSSPGTERGGRQPQHFGDGTRLSIL.